This entry lists 3 T cell receptor beta chains sequenced from one sample in a study of glioma-infiltrating T cells. Using RNA template, CDR3s of TCR alpha and beta were amplified with iRepertoire arm-PCR. TCRdb processed the multiplex PCR reads anew with MiXCR; each CDR3 protein has one entry. The sample records fewer than 500,000 distinct CDR3 sequences, 41% being singletons. Sequencing was done on a sample of glioma tissue, nonneoplastic brain tissue, or PBMCs (not recorded which). Receptors were obtained from a human donor with low-grade glioma or glioblastoma, undergoing nonglioma brain surgery, or in good health (not recorded which).

This chain links TRBV5-4 with TRBJ2-5; D not resolved. V lost 3 bases, J lost 2 bases, and 11 bases lay in between. Germline CDR1 and CDR2: SGHNT and YYREEE (reference sequence). The CDR3 length is 14 residues. The DNA for the CDR3 is TGTGCCAGCAGCTCTCGGAGCACTCAAGAGACCCAGTACTTC. Translation: CASSSRSTQETQYF.

The sample holds a few counts of this clonotype. The chain couples TRBV20-1 to TRBJ2-1, with TRBD2 matching over 9 bases. Germline CDR1 DFQATT, CDR2 SNEGSKA (reference sequence). CDR3 length: 14 residues. With 6 bases clipped from V and 9 bases from J, the junction kept 12 bases outside the gene matches. CDR3 nucleotide sequence: TGCAGTGCGGGAGAGGTAGCGGGAGTGGGTGAGCAGTTCTTC. Protein product: CSAGEVAGVGEQFF.

This clonotype has more than one count but fewer than ten. This chain connects TRBV20-1 to TRBJ2-1; 10 bases line up with TRBD2. This CDR3 region has 13 residues. V shed 4 bases and J 7 bases; nucleotides not matched to a gene: 4. Per the germline V gene, CDR1 is DFQATT and CDR2 is SNEGSKA (reference sequence). The CDR3 DNA is TGCAGTGCTACTAGCGGGAGTAAGAATGAGCAGTTCTTC. This encodes CSATSGSKNEQFF.